This TCR beta chain was retrieved from a study of blood T cell repertoires in COVID-19. Background on the study: The United States, Italy and Spain were the sources of the acute and convalescent COVID-19 samples. In each case, the material was cDNA or gDNA derived from T cells, B-cell-depleted T cells, or PBMCs.

Per the study methods: Cell counts per sample came from amplifying reference gene primers. Libraries were prepared by immunoSEQ multiplex PCR; TCRdb keeps only in-frame clonotypes and omits some of them. That table is the source of V, J and clone size, and D and trimming were worked out from the DNA. The profile shows about 160,000 clones, around four fifths of them singletons. With V trimmed by 5 bases and J by 4 bases, 14 bases remained unmatched. Germline CDR1 GTSNPN, CDR2 SVGIG (reference sequence). The CDR3 sequence is 16 residues long. V and J are TRBV30 and TRBJ2-3, with 8 bases matching TRBD2. This clonotype was sampled from a woman at least 80 years old with active or convalescent COVID-19. Sequenced input: peripheral blood. The CDR3 spells CAWGPGGGLSADTQYF. The CDR3 DNA reads as TGTGCCTGGGGACCAGGCGGGGGGCTAAGCGCAGATACGCAGTATTTT.